The 12 T cell receptor beta chains reported below all come from one sample, sequenced in a study of control samples from healthy donors and cancer patients. Data came from immunoSEQ multiplex PCR; TCRdb stores just in-frame clones and leaves some out. The sample table sets out 150,000 to 200,000 clones. The sequencing input was blood. These receptors were taken from a woman in her twenties or thirties in good health.

V and J are TRBV7-9 and TRBJ1-1, with D possibly being TRBD1 (5 bases). The CDR3 extends over 12 amino acids. From germline, CDR1 is SEHNR and CDR2 FQNEAQ (reference sequence). V gave up 3 bases and J gave up 5 bases, with 7 bases separating them. This CDR3 is CASSLTETEAFF. DNA of the CDR3: TGTGCCAGCAGCTTGACAGAGACTGAAGCTTTCTTT.

V usage is TRBV5-6 and J usage is TRBJ2-1; the match to TRBD2 covers 9 bases. With 2 bases clipped from V and 6 bases from J, the junction kept 15 bases outside the gene matches. The CDR3 extends over 18 amino acids. Germline CDR1 and CDR2: SGHDT and YYEEEE. In DNA, the CDR3 is TGTGCCAGCAGCTTACAGGAGTTTAGCGGGGGAGTCTTCAATGAGCAGTTCTTC. Translating gives CASSLQEFSGGVFNEQFF.

This chain links TRBV5-6 with TRBJ1-6; unclear D gene. This CDR3 is built from 14 residues. Per the germline V gene, CDR1 is SGHDT and CDR2 is YYEEEE. Deletions cut 4 bases from V and 8 bases from J, with 13 bases between. CDR3 coding DNA: TGTGCCAGCAGCGCGACCGAGGCCTATTCACCCCTCCACTTT. Its translation: CASSATEAYSPLHF.

This chain links TRBV14 with TRBJ2-1, with unresolved D. In germline, CDR1 is SGHDN, CDR2 FVKESK. The CDR3 is 16 amino acids. The germline V and J ends were trimmed by 2 bases and 6 bases, with 17 bases remaining between them. Here the CDR3 DNA reads TGTGCCAGCAGCCAACGTATTAACCTATTAACCAATGAGCAGTTCTTC. Protein: CASSQRINLLTNEQFF.

The chain uses TRBV18 and TRBJ1-1; D not resolved. Trimming stripped 6 bases from V and 9 bases from J, with 11 bases between. CDR1 KGHSH and CDR2 LQKENI come from the germline V gene. The CDR3 loop spans 11 amino acids. CDR3 in amino acids: CASSKREKAFF. The CDR3 DNA sequence: TGTGCCAGCTCCAAGAGGGAGAAAGCTTTCTTT.

The V and J genes are TRBV12-3 or TRBV12-4 and TRBJ2-1, with a weak D call TRBD2 (6 bases). Trimming took 7 bases from V and 10 from J, leaving 17 bases between them. This CDR3 is built from 13 residues. The CDR3: CASTQFPAGEQFF. The CDR3, as DNA: TGTGCCAGCACTCAATTCCCCGCGGGGGAGCAGTTCTTC.

V is TRBV7-9 and J is TRBJ1-4; D is unclear. Germline assignment: CDR1 SEHNR and CDR2 FQNEAQ (reference sequence). This CDR3 comprises 15 residues. The V and J ends lost 1 base and 5 bases respectively, with 11 bases between them. CDR3 protein: CASSLVPGANEKLFF. In DNA, the CDR3 is TGTGCCAGCAGCTTAGTTCCAGGAGCAAATGAAAAACTGTTTTTT.

This rearrangement joins TRBV11-2 to TRBJ2-2; possible D gene TRBD1, 5 bases. This CDR3 has 16 amino acids. V dropped 5 bases and J dropped 1 base, with 14 bases sitting between them. The V gene's germline CDR1 is SGHAT and CDR2 FQNNGV. CDR3 sequence reads: CASSPAAGLNTGELFF. CDR3 bases: TGTGCCAGCAGCCCGGCTGCAGGGCTGAACACCGGGGAGCTGTTTTTT. Based on the CDR3 plus reference TRBV11-2 and TRBJ2-2, the full variable domain is EAGVAQSPRYKIIEKRQSVAFWCNPISGHATLYWYQQILGQGPKLLIQFQNNGVVDDSQLPKDRFSAERLKGVDSTLKIQPAKLEDSAVYLCASSPAAGLNTGELFFGEGSRLTVL.

V gene TRBV5-5 combines with J gene TRBJ1-2, with D perhaps TRBD1 (5 bases). This CDR3 contains 13 residues. Germline CDR1 and CDR2: SGHKS and YYEKEE (reference sequence). Trimming removed 4 bases from V and 10 bases from J, with 17 bases in between. The CDR3 DNA follows: TGTGCCAGCAGCCGAGAAGGGACGACGCCCTACACCTTC. It codes for CASSREGTTPYTF.

DNA for the CDR3: TGTGCCATCAGTGATCGGCAGGGGGCAGATACGCAGTATTTT. The encoded protein is CAISDRQGADTQYF. The chain has TRBV10-3 and TRBJ2-3; 7 bases are a match to TRBD1. Trimming took 3 bases from V and 4 from J; bases not matched to a gene: 4. The CDR3 spans 14 residues. The germline CDR1 and CDR2 sequences are ENHRY and SYGVKD.

The chain employs TRBV7-2 and TRBJ1-2, with a tentative D call TRBD1 (6 bases). V lost 5 bases to trimming and J lost 4 bases, with 14 bases between them. This CDR3 is built from 14 residues. From germline, CDR1 is SGHTA and CDR2 FQGNSA. The CDR3: CASSTPGVGYGYTF. The CDR3 DNA reads as TGTGCCAGCAGCACCCCAGGGGTGGGCTATGGCTACACCTTC.

The chain combines TRBV6-5 with TRBJ1-4, with D maybe TRBD1 (5 bases). The germline V gene has CDR1 MNHEY and CDR2 SVGAGI. Trimming shortened V by 8 bases and J by 5 bases, and 18 bases separated the two germline ends. This CDR3 region has 15 residues. The CDR3 sequence is CASGGGTGWNEKLFF. In nucleotides, the CDR3 is TGTGCCAGCGGAGGAGGGACGGGTTGGAATGAAAAACTGTTTTTT.